Each of the 9 T cell receptor beta chains below was sequenced from the same sample in a study of OX40 agonist ivuxolimab in advanced cancers. Profiled with immunoSEQ multiplex PCR; TCRdb holds only in-frame clones, not every one. This table has some 70,000 clones, more than 70% appearing once. This sample comprised CD4+ or CD8+ T cells sorted from blood, obtained in a trial of the OX40 agonist ivuxolimab. Receptors were obtained from an adult with an advanced solid tumor such as melanoma, head and neck, liver or kidney cancer.

The rearrangement links TRBV11-2 to TRBJ1-2; TRBD1 matches 7 bases. This CDR3 spans 16 amino acids. V shed 5 bases, J shed 8 bases, and the junction held 17 bases outside the gene matches. From germline, CDR1 is SGHAT and CDR2 FQNNGV. The CDR3 sequence: CASSPYQTDREEGYTF. The CDR3 DNA is TGTGCCAGCAGCCCTTATCAAACCGACAGGGAGGAGGGCTACACCTTC.

The chain has TRBV5-1 and TRBJ1-2; unclear D gene. CDR1 is SGHRS and CDR2 is YFSETQ in the germline V gene. The V and J ends lost 4 bases and 7 bases respectively, with 17 bases between them. This CDR3 is 14 amino acids long. The CDR3 sequence is CASSVEGRGLGYTF. The DNA of the CDR3 is TGCGCCAGCAGCGTAGAAGGGAGAGGGCTTGGCTACACCTTC. The entire variable domain, with the rest obtained from reference TRBV5-1 and TRBJ1-2, is as follows: KAGVTQTPRYLIKTRGQQVTLSCSPISGHRSVSWYQQTPGQGLQFLFEYFSETQRNKGNFPGRFSGRQFSNSRSEMNVSTLELGDSALYLCASSVEGRGLGYTFGSGTRLTVV.

The rearrangement uses TRBV6-5 and TRBJ1-1, with D uncertain. The CDR3 is 14 residues long. Germline CDR1 is MNHEY and CDR2 is SVGAGI. The germline V and J ends were trimmed by 2 bases and 4 bases, with 11 bases remaining between them. The CDR3 sequence is CASSYKARLTEAFF. The CDR3 DNA reads TGTGCCAGCAGTTACAAAGCTCGGCTCACTGAAGCTTTCTTT.

The V call is TRBV5-4, the J call TRBJ1-2; 8 bases align to TRBD1. J gave up 7 bases and V 3 bases, and 5 bases lay outside the gene matches. Looked up from germline, CDR1 is SGHNT and CDR2 is YYREEE (reference sequence). The CDR3 is made up of 13 amino acids. CDR3 residues: CASSSGQVGGYTF. The CDR3 region has the DNA TGTGCCAGCAGCTCGGGACAGGTCGGTGGCTACACCTTC.

In its sample, this clone was seen a few times. The gene calls are TRBV7-6 and TRBJ1-1, with D uncertain. The V and J ends lost 2 bases and 0 bases respectively, with 7 bases between them. CDR1 and CDR2 from the germline V gene are SGHVS and FNYEAQ. This CDR3 region has 14 residues. The CDR3 is CASSLSAMNTEAFF. The CDR3 coding sequence is TGTGCCAGCAGCTTATCCGCTATGAACACTGAAGCTTTCTTT.

The V and J genes are TRBV6-1 and TRBJ2-5, with D possibly matching TRBD2 (5 bases). The CDR3 contains 16 residues. V dropped 0 bases and J dropped 2 bases, with 13 bases sitting between them. The germline V gene has CDR1 MNHNS and CDR2 SASEGT. The CDR3 region is CASSEAGDNRQETQYF. For the CDR3, the DNA is TGTGCCAGCAGTGAAGCGGGAGATAACAGACAAGAGACCCAGTACTTC.

The chain links TRBV5-5 to TRBJ2-7; 7 bases are a match to TRBD2. The CDR3 contains 15 residues. The J segment lost 6 bases and the V segment lost 4 bases, leaving 13 bases of the junction unmatched. The germline CDR1 and CDR2 sequences are SGHKS and YYEKEE (reference sequence). The CDR3 sequence: CASSDSDGGKREQYF. The CDR3 DNA reads as TGTGCCAGCAGCGACTCGGACGGGGGGAAGCGCGAGCAGTACTTC.

J is TRBJ1-1 and V is TRBV5-1; D is ambiguous. The ends were cut back, 4 bases at V and 6 bases at J, with 13 bases in the middle. This CDR3 contains 13 residues. Germline V lookup: CDR1 SGHRS, CDR2 YFSETQ. CDR3 loop: CASSLLLESEAFF. In DNA form, the CDR3 reads TGCGCCAGCAGCCTCCTTCTTGAGTCTGAAGCTTTCTTT.

The rearrangement joins TRBV11-2 to TRBJ2-5, with D maybe TRBD1 (6 bases). Germline CDR1 reads SGHAT; CDR2 reads FQNNGV. Trimming took 0 bases from V and 2 from J, leaving 10 bases between them. The CDR3 covers 15 residues. CDR3 in DNA: TGTGCCAGCAGCTTAGAGGGGGCGCGACAAGAGACCCAGTACTTC. Its protein is CASSLEGARQETQYF.